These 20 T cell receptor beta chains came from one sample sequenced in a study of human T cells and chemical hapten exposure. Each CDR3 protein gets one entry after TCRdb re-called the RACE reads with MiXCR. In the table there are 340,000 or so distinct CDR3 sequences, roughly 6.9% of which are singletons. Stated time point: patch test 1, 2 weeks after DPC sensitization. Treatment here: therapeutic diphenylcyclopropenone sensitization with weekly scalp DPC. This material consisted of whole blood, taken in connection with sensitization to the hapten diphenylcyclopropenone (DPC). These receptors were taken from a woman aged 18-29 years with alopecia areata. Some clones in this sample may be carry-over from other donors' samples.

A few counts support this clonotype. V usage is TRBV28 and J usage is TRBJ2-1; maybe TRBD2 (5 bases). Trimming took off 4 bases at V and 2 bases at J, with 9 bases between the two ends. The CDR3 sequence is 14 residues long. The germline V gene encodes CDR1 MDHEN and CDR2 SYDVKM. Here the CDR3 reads CASSSRVTYNEQFF. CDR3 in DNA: TGTGCCAGCAGTTCGAGGGTTACCTACAATGAGCAGTTCTTC.

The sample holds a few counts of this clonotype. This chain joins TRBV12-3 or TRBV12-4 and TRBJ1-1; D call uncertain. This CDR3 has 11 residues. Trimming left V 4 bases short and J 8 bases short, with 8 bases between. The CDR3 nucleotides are TGTGCCAGCAGTTCCCCAGTCGAAGCTTTCTTT. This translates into CASSSPVEAFF.

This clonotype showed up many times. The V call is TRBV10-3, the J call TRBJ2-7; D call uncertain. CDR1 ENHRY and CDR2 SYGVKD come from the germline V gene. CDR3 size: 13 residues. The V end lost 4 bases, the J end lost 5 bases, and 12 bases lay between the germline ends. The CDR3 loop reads CAISVIGLDEQYF. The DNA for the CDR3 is TGTGCCATCAGTGTCATAGGGTTGGACGAGCAGTACTTC.

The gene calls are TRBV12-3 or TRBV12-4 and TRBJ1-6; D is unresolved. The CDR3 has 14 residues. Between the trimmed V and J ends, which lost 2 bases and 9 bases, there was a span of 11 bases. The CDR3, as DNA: TGTGCCAGCAGTTTAAGCAGTGTCGGTTCACCCCTCCACTTT. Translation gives CASSLSSVGSPLHF.

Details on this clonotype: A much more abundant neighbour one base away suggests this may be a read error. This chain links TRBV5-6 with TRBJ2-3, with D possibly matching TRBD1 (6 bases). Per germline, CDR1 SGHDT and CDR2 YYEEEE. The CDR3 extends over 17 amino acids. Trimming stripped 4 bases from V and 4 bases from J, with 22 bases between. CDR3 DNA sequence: TGTGCCAGCAGCCCAACCCCAGGGGCCGTTGCCGCAGATACGCAGTATTTT. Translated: CASSPTPGAVAADTQYF.

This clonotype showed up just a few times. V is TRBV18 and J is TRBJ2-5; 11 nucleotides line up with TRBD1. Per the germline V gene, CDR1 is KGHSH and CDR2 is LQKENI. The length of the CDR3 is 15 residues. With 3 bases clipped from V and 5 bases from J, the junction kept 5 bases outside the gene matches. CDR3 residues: CASSPRTGGGETQYF. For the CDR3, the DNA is TGTGCCAGCTCACCCCGGACAGGGGGCGGGGAGACCCAGTACTTC.

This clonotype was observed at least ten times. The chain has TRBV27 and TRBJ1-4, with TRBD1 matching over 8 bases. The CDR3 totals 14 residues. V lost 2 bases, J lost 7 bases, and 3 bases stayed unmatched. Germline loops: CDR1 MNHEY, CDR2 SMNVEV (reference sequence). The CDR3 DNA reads TGTGCCAGCAGTTTAACAGGGGGTAGTGAAAAACTGTTTTTT. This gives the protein CASSLTGGSEKLFF.

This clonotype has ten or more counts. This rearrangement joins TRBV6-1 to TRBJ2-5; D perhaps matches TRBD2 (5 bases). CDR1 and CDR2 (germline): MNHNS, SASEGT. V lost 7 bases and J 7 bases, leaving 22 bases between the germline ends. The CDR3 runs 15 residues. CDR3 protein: CASNLLGYQEGTQYF. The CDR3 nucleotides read TGTGCCAGCAATTTACTAGGCTACCAAGAAGGGACCCAGTACTTC.

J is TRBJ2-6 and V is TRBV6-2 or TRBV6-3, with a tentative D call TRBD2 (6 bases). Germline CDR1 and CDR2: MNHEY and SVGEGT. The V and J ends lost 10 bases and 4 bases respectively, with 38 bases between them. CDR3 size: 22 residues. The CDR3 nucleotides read TGTGCCACCCTTTTTGGTGGAGGGATGCTCTCCTCCCAATCGTCCGGGGCCAACGTCCTGACTTTC. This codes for CATLFGGGMLSSQSSGANVLTF.

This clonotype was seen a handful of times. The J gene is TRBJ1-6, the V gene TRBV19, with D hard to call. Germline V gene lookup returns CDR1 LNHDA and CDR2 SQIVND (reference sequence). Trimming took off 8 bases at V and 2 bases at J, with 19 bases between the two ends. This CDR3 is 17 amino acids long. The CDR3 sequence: CASQYSEIPTYNSPLHF. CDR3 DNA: TGTGCCAGTCAATACTCCGAGATACCCACCTATAATTCACCCCTCCACTTT.

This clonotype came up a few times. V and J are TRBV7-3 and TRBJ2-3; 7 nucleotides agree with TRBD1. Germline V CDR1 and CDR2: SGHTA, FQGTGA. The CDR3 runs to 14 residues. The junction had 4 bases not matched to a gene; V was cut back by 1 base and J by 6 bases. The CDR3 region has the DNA TGTGCCAGCAGCTTAAACAGGGGCGGCGATACGCAGTATTTT. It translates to CASSLNRGGDTQYF.

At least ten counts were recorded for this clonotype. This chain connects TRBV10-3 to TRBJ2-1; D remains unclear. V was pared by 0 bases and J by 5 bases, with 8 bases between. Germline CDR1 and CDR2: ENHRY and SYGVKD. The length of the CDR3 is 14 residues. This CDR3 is CAISESRVNNEQFF. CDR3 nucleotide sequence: TGTGCCATCAGTGAGTCTCGGGTGAACAATGAGCAGTTCTTC.

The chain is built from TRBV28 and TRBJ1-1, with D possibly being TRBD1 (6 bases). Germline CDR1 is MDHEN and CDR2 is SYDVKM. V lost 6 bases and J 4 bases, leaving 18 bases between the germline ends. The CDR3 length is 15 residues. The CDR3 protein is CASSPGGGARTEAFF. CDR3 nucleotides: TGTGCCAGCAGCCCCGGTGGGGGGGCGCGCACTGAAGCTTTCTTT.

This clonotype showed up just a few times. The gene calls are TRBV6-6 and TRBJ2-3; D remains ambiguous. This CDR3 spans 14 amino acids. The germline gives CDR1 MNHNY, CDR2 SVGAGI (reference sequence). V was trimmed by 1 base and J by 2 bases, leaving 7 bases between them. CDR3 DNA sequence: TGTGCCAGCAGTTACTTTCCAGACACAGATACGCAGTATTTT. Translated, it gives CASSYFPDTDTQYF.

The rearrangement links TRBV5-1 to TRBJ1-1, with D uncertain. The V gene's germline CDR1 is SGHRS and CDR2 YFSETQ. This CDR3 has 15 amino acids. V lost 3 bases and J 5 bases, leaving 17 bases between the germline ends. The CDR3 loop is CASSSLAGQETEAFF. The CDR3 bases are TGCGCCAGCAGCTCACTCGCCGGGCAGGAGACTGAAGCTTTCTTT.

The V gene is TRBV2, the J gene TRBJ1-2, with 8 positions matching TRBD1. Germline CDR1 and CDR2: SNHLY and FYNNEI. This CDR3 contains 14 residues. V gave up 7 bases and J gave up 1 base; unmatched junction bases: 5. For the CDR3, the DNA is TGTGCCAGCAACCCGACAGGGGATAACTATGGCTACACCTTC. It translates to CASNPTGDNYGYTF. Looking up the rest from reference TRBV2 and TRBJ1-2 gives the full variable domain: EPEVTQTPSHQVTQMGQEVILRCVPISNHLYFYWYRQILGQKVEFLVSFYNNEISEKSEIFDDQFSVERPDGSNFTLKIRSTKLEDSAMYFCASNPTGDNYGYTFGSGTRLTVV.

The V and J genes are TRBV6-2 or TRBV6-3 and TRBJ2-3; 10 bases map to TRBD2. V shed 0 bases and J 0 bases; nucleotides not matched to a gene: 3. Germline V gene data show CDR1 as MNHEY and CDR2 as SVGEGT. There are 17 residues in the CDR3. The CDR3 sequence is CASSYSASGGSTDTQYF. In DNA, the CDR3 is TGTGCCAGCAGTTACTCAGCTAGCGGGGGAAGCACAGATACGCAGTATTTT.

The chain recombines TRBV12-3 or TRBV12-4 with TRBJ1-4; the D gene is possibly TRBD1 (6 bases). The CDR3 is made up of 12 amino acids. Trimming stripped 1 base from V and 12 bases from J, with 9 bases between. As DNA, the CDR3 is TGTGCCAGCAGTTTAGGGACAGAAGAACTGTTTTTT. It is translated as CASSLGTEELFF.

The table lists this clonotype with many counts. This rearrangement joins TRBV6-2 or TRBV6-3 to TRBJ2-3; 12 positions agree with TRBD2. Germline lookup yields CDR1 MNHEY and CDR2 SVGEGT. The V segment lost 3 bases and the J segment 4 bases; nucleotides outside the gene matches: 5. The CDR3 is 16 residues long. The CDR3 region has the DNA TGTGCCAGCAGTTATACGACTAGCGGGGGCCCAGATACGCAGTATTTT. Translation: CASSYTTSGGPDTQYF.

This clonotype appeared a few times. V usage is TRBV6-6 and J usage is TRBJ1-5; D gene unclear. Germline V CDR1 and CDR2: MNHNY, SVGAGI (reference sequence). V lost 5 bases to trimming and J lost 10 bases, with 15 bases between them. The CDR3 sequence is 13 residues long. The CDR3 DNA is TGTGCCAGCAGTCAGGAGGTACCAAGTCCCCAGCATTTT. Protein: CASSQEVPSPQHF.